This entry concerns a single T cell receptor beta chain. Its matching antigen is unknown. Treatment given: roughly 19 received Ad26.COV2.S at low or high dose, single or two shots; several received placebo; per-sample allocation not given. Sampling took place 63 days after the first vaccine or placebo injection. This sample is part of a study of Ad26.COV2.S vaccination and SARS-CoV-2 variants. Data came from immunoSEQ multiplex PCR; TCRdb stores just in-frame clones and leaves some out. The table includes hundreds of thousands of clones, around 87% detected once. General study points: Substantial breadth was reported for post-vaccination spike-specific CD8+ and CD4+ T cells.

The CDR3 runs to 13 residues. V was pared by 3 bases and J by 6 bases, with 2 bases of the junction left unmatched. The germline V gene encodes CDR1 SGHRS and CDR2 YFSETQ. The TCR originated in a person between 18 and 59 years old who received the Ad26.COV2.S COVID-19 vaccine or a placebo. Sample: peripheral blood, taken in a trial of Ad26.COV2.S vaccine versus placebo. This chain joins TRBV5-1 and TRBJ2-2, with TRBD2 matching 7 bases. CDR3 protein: CASSSLAAGELFF. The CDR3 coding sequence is TGCGCCAGCAGCTCCCTAGCGGCCGGGGAGCTGTTTTTT.